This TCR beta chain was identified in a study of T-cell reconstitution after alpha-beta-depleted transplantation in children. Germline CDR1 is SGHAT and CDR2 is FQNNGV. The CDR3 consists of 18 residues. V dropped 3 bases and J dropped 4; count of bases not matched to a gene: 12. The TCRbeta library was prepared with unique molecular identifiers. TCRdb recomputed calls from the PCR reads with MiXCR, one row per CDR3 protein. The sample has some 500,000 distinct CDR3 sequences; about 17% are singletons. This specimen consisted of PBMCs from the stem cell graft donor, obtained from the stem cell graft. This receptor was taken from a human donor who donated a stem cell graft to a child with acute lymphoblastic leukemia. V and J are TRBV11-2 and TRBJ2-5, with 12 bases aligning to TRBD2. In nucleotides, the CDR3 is TGTGCCAGCAGCTTCCAGAATAATCCGGGACTAGCGGGAGAGACCCAGTACTTC. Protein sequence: CASSFQNNPGLAGETQYF.